This T cell receptor beta chain was recorded in a study of cytomegalovirus exposure and HLA in healthy donors listed by TCRdb under 2017. Background on the whole study: An earlier analysis of several hundred of the donors reported 250 to 300 Gb of sequence data and 90 million to 120 million unique TCR beta sequences obtained from about 200 million T cells. An earlier analysis of approximately 500 of the donors applied high-throughput TCR beta sequencing to assess whether each TCR beta V gene segment acted as functional or pseudogenic. Among a few hundred genotyped donors of the cohort, an average of approximately 250,000 unique TCR beta nucleotide sequences were sequenced per donor, roughly 18% of them non-productive. The study used immunosequencing to profile the T cell repertoires of 600 to 850 subjects and linked those repertoires to cytomegalovirus serostatus. HLA typing covered class I and class II loci at four-digit resolution. The number of donors typed differed by locus, with about 629-630 for A, B, C, DRB1 and DQB1, roughly 520 for DQA1, 600 to 610 for DPA1, and around 430 for DPB1. Of the roughly 420 genotyped donors, less than 85% were placed in the genetic ancestry cluster associated with self-reported Caucasian donors. To study patterns of TCR occurrence, a later analysis re-analyzed previously published TCR beta repertoires from 650 to 750 donors and added high-resolution HLA genotyping. All discovery cohort repertoires had been generated on a single sequencing platform. The study aimed to test whether cataloging public T cell receptors could reveal signatures of past pathogen exposure. An early release covering some 640 HLA-typed donors comprised 250 to 350 gigabases of sequencing data and around 86 million unique TCR sequences. The study combined high-throughput TCR immunosequencing, statistical association of individual TCRs with disease status, and machine learning to predict cytomegalovirus infection status. A separate validation cohort of about 110 different subjects was used in addition to the roughly 640-subject first cohort. Donor age, sex, ethnicity and CMV serostatus were compiled together with the repertoire data. Rather than using new phenotypic data, the later analysis identified candidate immune exposures from TCR beta sequences and from how often those sequences occurred across donors. A later genetic analysis took genome-wide SNP genotypes for 398 of the 666 donors and used that subset as a discovery cohort. Roughly 5 DR-DQ haplotypes were handled as single units for association and clustering, since linkage in the cohort was strong. Beyond this particular receptor, the publication reports: Across donors, most TCR sequences were observed very rarely, whereas some public TCRs were present in many individuals. In vitro tests confirmed that a few of the cytomegalovirus-associated TCR beta chains recognize cytomegalovirus antigens. According to a later analysis, parvovirus B19, influenza, CMV and Epstein-Barr virus appeared linked to several top co-occurrence clusters. The authors suggested that the approach could potentially be generalized to other disease states and immunological phenotypes. The presence/absence analyses assumed that sequencing depth was roughly uniform across donors, and that assumption may not be true. The cohort was sequenced for TCR beta chains only, and without alpha or paired-chain data the features that could be detected were limited. Strong co-occurrence of HLA alleles, especially DR and DQ, made assigning TCR associations to individual alleles difficult. A later analysis found that TCR association rates varied across HLA loci, with DRB1 alleles showing the most associated TCRs and HLA-C alleles the fewest. A total of 164 TCR beta chains were listed by the study as associated with cytomegalovirus. Linkage disequilibrium might explain the correlated functional status among segregating V segments, but an unknown experimental factor could not be excluded. In a later genetic analysis, a missense DCLRE1C variant was associated with V-gene and J-gene trimming of TCR beta chains, and the association was replicated in an independent cohort. Most CMV-associated TCR beta chains appeared to be HLA-restricted in a later analysis, and the HLA associations seemed to be driven largely by CMV exposure. Compared with the 666-donor mean, donors in an Asian-associated ancestry cluster had fewer N-insertions in productive TCRs, according to a later genetic analysis. In a later analysis, HLA-associated TCR beta chains showed more clonal expansion and lower generation probabilities than non-associated chains that were equally common. A later analysis associated 17,000 or so TCR beta sequences with specific HLA alleles at a false discovery rate of 0.05. A further reported finding was that TCR beta sequences accurately predicted the HLA-A and HLA-B alleles for most subjects in the first cohort. Because HLA typing was unavailable for some donors at each locus, only the typed subset was used in association tests. The sequencing pipeline was judged likely to have produced a cluster of highly shared sequence variants as a technical artifact. For the cohort, immune exposure information was limited to CMV serostatus. In an earlier analysis of 587 of the donors, most TCR beta V segments appeared in productive rearrangements about 87% or about 30% of the time, broadly matching IMGT annotations. Because counts were too low, more than 15 rarely observed V segments, including chromosome 9 orphons, were excluded from the earlier analysis of 500 to 700 of the donors. The 87-base-pair reads could not distinguish some IMGT-functional V segments, including TRBV6-2 and TRBV6-3, so those segments were excluded. The classifier was reported to diagnose cytomegalovirus status with high specificity and sensitivity in both the original cohort and the validation cohort.

As to this clone: Its target antigen remains unknown. Relative to the germline gene, one junction end is altered; a read error may explain this.

From the germline V gene, CDR1 is MDHEN and CDR2 is SYDVKM. The CDR3, cysteine through phenylalanine, is 15 amino acids long. Only the CDR3 DNA is retained, 45 bases long and in frame from the first base. Library preparation employed the immunoSEQ multiplex PCR assay. For the multiplex PCR, a mixture combining 60 forward primers for TCR Vbeta segments and 13 reverse primers for TCR Jbeta segments was used. Amplification of the CDR3 region of rearranged TCR beta genes was performed with a multiplex PCR assay on genomic DNA. The Illumina HiSeq System was used to sequence the amplified TCR beta libraries as 87-base-pair reads. On the authors' methods: In a later analysis, 80 million or so unique TCR beta chains were counted across the 650 to 750 repertoires, and roughly 11 million of these chains were shared by at least two donors. Raw reads were error-corrected and collapsed into unique sequences by a nearest-neighbor algorithm in which closely related sequences were merged to remove PCR and sequencing errors. To assign V, D and J gene segments, CDR3 sequences were aligned to IMGT reference sequences. Each retained sequence needed at least a six-nucleotide match to both a V gene segment and a J gene segment. A rearrangement counted as productive if the CDR3 had no stop codons and remained in frame with V and J, and every other rearrangement counted as non-productive. CDR3 was defined by IMGT convention, running from the second conserved V-encoded cysteine to the conserved J-encoded phenylalanine. The earlier analysis of a few hundred of the donors excluded sequences that lacked an unambiguous match to a single V gene segment. In an earlier analysis of several hundred of the donors, V segments were called functional above 56.7% productive rearrangements and were called segregating when the between-donor standard deviation exceeded 5%. A statistical classification framework was built to diagnose cytomegalovirus status from the catalog of TCR beta chain sequences. V and J gene assignment, in a later analysis, came from comparing TCR nucleotide sequences with IMGT/GENE-DB human TR gene sequences. The TCRdist pipeline was used in a later analysis to assign CDR3 sequences and most-parsimonious VDJ recombination scenarios. In a later analysis, each TCR beta chain was defined by its CDR3 amino acid sequence together with its V-gene family, and reads without a unique V-gene family were excluded. To address suspected cross-contamination and a sequencing artifact, a later analysis removed roughly 640 highly shared, low-generation-probability nucleotide sequences. For each public chain, a later analysis derived a clonal expansion index from normalized ranks of inferred template counts within each repertoire. A later analysis computed generation probabilities with a VDJ recombination model fitted to out-of-frame rearrangements, and checked the results against IGoR. In a later analysis, TCR-TCR, TCR-HLA and TCR-CMV co-occurrence was scored with hypergeometric tests, and a repertoire-size bias correction was applied to TCR pairs. In a later analysis, false discovery rates were estimated by permuting HLA or CMV assignments 20 times. In a later analysis, co-occurring TCRs were grouped using DBSCAN, and TCRdist sequence similarity was added for clustering within HLA-allele-positive subsets. Co-occurrence clustering excluded repertoires with fewer than 30,000 or more than 120,000 public chains, plus five with anomalous nucleotide sharing. Here the immuneACCESS table is served through TCRdb, limited to in-frame sequences with V and J called. Missing clones are a known gap in these copies; in checked studies unresolved V genes cover under half, and the rest lacks a known reason. The D gene and trimming were derived from the DNA, and the V and J assignments and clone size from that table. The sample table lists under 200,000 clones, more than 75% of them with a count of one. In total, the top ten clones hold about 0.89% of the sample.

The cohort comprised 670 or so healthy bone marrow donors. At the time of sampling, all cohort members were nominally healthy, though unrecorded immune exposures were likely present. The donor tested CMV seropositive, placing the donor among the 289 seropositive members of the cohort. A peripheral blood sample was collected from each donor, and TCR beta sequencing was performed on peripheral blood mononuclear cells. Genomic DNA extraction from the blood cell samples was performed with the Qiagen DNeasy Blood Extraction Kit. The chain links TRBV28 with TRBJ2-2; TRBD2 matches 14 bases in the middle. This TCR came from a girl aged 2-10 years in good health and CMV-seropositive. Sequences were obtained from PBMCs. This receptor carries the CDR3 CASLGLAGGSGVLFF. The nucleotides are TGTGCCAGCCTCGGACTAGCGGGGGGTTCAGGGGTGCTGTTTTTT.